This T cell receptor beta chain was identified during a study of blood T cell repertoires in COVID-19. Overall study: In each case, the material was cDNA or gDNA derived from T cells, B-cell-depleted T cells, or PBMCs.

The CDR3 spans 15 residues. Germline V CDR1 and CDR2: SGHRS, YFSETQ. The V gene end was trimmed by 4 bases and the J gene end by 10 bases; junction bases not matched to a gene: 11. In the authors' workflow: Reference gene primers were amplified, and this amplification served to estimate nucleated cell counts. Only in-frame clones appear in the TCRdb table, and some are missing; sequencing was by immunoSEQ multiplex PCR. The DNA was the basis for D and trimming; V, J and clone size are from that table. Of approximately 68,000 clones in the sample, over 75% are singletons; the top ten hold under 13%. This clone was counted a single time.

This rearrangement joins TRBV5-1 to TRBJ2-1; 10 bases map to TRBD2. This receptor was obtained from a man in his 70s with active or convalescent COVID-19. The sequenced sample was peripheral blood. CDR3 protein: CASSAGGSGRGEQFF. Written as DNA, the CDR3 is TGCGCCAGCAGCGCCGGGGGCAGCGGGAGGGGAGAGCAGTTCTTC. Full variable domain (outside the CDR3, taken from reference TRBV5-1 and TRBJ2-1): KAGVTQTPRYLIKTRGQQVTLSCSPISGHRSVSWYQQTPGQGLQFLFEYFSETQRNKGNFPGRFSGRQFSNSRSEMNVSTLELGDSALYLCASSAGGSGRGEQFFGPGTRLTVL.